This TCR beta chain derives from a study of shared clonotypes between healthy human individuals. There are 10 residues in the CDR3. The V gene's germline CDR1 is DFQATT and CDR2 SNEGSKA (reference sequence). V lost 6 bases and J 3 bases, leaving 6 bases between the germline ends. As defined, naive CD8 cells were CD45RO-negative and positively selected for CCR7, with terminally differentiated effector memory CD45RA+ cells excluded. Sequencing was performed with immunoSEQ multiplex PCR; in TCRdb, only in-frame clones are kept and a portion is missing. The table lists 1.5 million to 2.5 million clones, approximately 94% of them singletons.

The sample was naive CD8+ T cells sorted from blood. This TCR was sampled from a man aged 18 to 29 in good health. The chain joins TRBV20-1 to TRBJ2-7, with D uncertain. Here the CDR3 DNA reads TGCAGTGCATACTACTACGAGCAGTACTTC. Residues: CSAYYYEQYF.